This TCR beta chain originates from a study of tumor-infiltrating lymphocytes in oesophageal squamous cell carcinoma. TCRdb itself ran the PCR reads through MiXCR, one entry per CDR3 protein. The sample has almost 20,000 distinct CDR3 sequences, 35% to 45% seen once. Germline CDR1 reads MNHEY; CDR2 reads SMNVEV (reference sequence). The CDR3 covers 15 residues. The V end was cut by 3 bases, the J end by 0 bases, with 6 bases between. This receptor was taken from a male donor with esophageal squamous cell carcinoma. The chain carries TRBV27 and TRBJ2-6; D not certain. Sequencing was done on a sample of esophageal tumor tissue. DNA for the CDR3: TGTGCCAGCAGTTTTACAAGCTCTGGGGCCAACGTCCTGACTTTC. Its translation is CASSFTSSGANVLTF. The whole variable domain, remainder taken from reference TRBV27 and TRBJ2-6, is EAQVTQNPRYLITVTGKKLTVTCSQNMNHEYMSWYRQDPGLGLRQIYYSMNVEVTDKGDVPEGYKVSRKEKRNFPLILESPSPNQTSLYFCASSFTSSGANVLTFGAGSRLTVL.